These T cell receptor beta chains were read from a single sample in a study of blood T cell repertoires in COVID-19. Method: immunoSEQ multiplex PCR; TCRdb's copy keeps in-frame clones and lacks some. In the table there are around 250,000 clones, over 80% of which are singletons. Sequenced input: PBMCs or T cells enriched from blood (not recorded which). The receptor set was obtained from a human donor in a cohort exposed to, infected with or recovered from COVID-19 (not recorded which). The donor label of this sample is uncertain. The CDR3 runs from the conserved cysteine through the conserved F or W. Each record gives: V gene, J gene, clone size, D gene, CDR3 DNA, CDR3 protein. D genes are given only for firm matches. Clone sizes are given selectively: once, few, many, or a class where the clone is expanded.

TRBV11-2,TRBJ2-7,.,.,TGTGCCAGCAGCTTACCTTGGGGGGCAGGGAGGGCCTCCTACGAGCAGTACTTC,CASSLPWGAGRASYEQYF
TRBV7-9,TRBJ1-2,once,.,TGTGCCAGCAGCTCACAGGGATCCTATGGCTACACCTTC,CASSSQGSYGYTF
TRBV4-2,TRBJ1-5,.,.,TGTGCCAGCAGCCTCCACTCAGGGGACAATCAGCCCCAGCATTTT,CASSLHSGDNQPQHF
TRBV7-2,TRBJ2-2,.,TRBD1,TGTGCCAGCAGCTTACCGACAGGGTTGAATACCGGGGAGCTGTTTTTT,CASSLPTGLNTGELFF
TRBV20-1,TRBJ2-1,once,.,TGCACTTGGGTCCGCGGCTATGAGCAGTTCTTC,CTWVRGYEQFF
TRBV24-1,TRBJ1-2,.,.,TGTGCCACCAGTGACGGCAGGGGCCGTAAACGAGCTAACTATGGCTACACCTTC,CATSDGRGRKRANYGYTF
TRBV5-4,TRBJ2-5,once,TRBD2,TGTGCCAGCGCCAGGGCGGGAGGCGAGACCCAGTACTTC,CASARAGGETQYF
TRBV6-5,TRBJ1-5,.,.,TGTGCCAGCAGTTACCCTAGGGGTAATGATCAGCCCCAGCATTTT,CASSYPRGNDQPQHF
TRBV19,TRBJ1-5,.,.,TGTGCCAGTAAGGCGGGCAGTGGCAATCAGCCCCAGCATTTT,CASKAGSGNQPQHF
TRBV9,TRBJ2-2,.,TRBD2,TGTGCCAGCAGCGTATCCGCTAGCGGGGGGGCGGGCACCGGGGAGCTGTTTTTT,CASSVSASGGAGTGELFF
TRBV28,TRBJ2-7,.,.,TGTGCCAGCAGTTTAGTGGACATCTCCTACGAGCAGTACTTC,CASSLVDISYEQYF